This T cell receptor (beta chain) came from a study of shared clonotypes between healthy human individuals. Study summary: A donor's plate count was three for CD4 naive and three for CD4 memory; CD8 naive had two and CD8 memory one.

Findings and caveats of the study: Relative to their counterparts shared across all four donors, non-shared clonotypes exhibited diminished generation probabilities. Generally, naive subsets (rather than memory subsets) showed larger estimated richness.

Assay used: immunoSEQ multiplex PCR; TCRdb lists only in-frame clones, some missing. The sample shows some 2,500,000 clones, roughly 93% of them seen only once. From germline, CDR1 is MDHEN and CDR2 SYDVKM. This CDR3 is 13 amino acids long. The V end lost 7 bases, the J end lost 9 bases, and 19 bases lay between the germline ends. A remark on this clone: The target antigen is unknown.

The chain combines TRBV28 with TRBJ2-7, with D perhaps matching TRBD2 (6 bases). The sequence was obtained from a man between 18 and 29 years old in good health. Some clones in this sample may be carry-over from other donors' samples. Sequencing used naive CD4+ T cells from PBMCs. The sample's subset: CD45RA+ positively selected. The CDR3 region is CASKGGGSSRQYF. CDR3 in DNA: TGTGCCAGCAAAGGCGGAGGGTCATCGCGGCAGTACTTC.